These 5 T cell receptor beta chains share one sample of origin, sequenced in a study of control samples from healthy donors and cancer patients. Profiling relied on immunoSEQ multiplex PCR, and the TCRdb table lists in-frame clones only, not all of them. Among some 110,000 clones listed, about 83% were seen once. Sequencing was done on a sample of blood. Receptors originate from a woman between 45 and 65 years old in good health.

The chain has TRBV5-4 and TRBJ2-7; either TRBD1 or TRBD2 may fit D (6 bases each). Germline CDR1 SGHNT, CDR2 YYREEE (reference sequence). The germline V and J ends were trimmed by 4 bases and 1 base, with 15 bases remaining between them. This CDR3 spans 15 amino acids. The CDR3 reads CASSRGTHTSYEQYF. In DNA form, the CDR3 reads TGTGCCAGCAGCCGCGGGACACACACTTCCTACGAGCAGTACTTC. The full variable domain, rest sourced from reference TRBV5-4 and TRBJ2-7, is ETGVTQSPTHLIKTRGQQVTLRCSSQSGHNTVSWYQQALGQGPQFIFQYYREEENGRGNFPPRFSGLQFPNYSSELNVNALELDDSALYLCASSRGTHTSYEQYFGPGTRLTVT.

This chain links TRBV24-1 with TRBJ2-7; 9 bases agree with TRBD1. This CDR3 contains 15 residues. V gave up 2 bases and J gave up 5 bases; unmatched junction bases: 6. From germline, CDR1 is KGHDR and CDR2 SFDVKD. The CDR3 is CATSDSGTGSHEQYF. The CDR3, as DNA: TGTGCCACCAGTGATTCTGGGACAGGGAGCCACGAGCAGTACTTC.

The V gene is TRBV2, the J gene TRBJ1-1; D call uncertain. The CDR3 consists of 12 residues. V lost 11 bases and J lost 3, with 13 bases in between. The germline gives CDR1 SNHLY, CDR2 FYNNEI. The CDR3 loop is CAVSDLYTEAFF. The CDR3 nucleotides are TGTGCCGTCTCCGACCTCTACACTGAAGCTTTCTTT. Combining the CDR3 with reference TRBV2 and TRBJ1-1 gives the whole variable domain EPEVTQTPSHQVTQMGQEVILRCVPISNHLYFYWYRQILGQKVEFLVSFYNNEISEKSEIFDDQFSVERPDGSNFTLKIRSTKLEDSAMYFCAVSDLYTEAFFGQGTRLTVV.

The sample holds one count of this clone. This chain connects TRBV27 to TRBJ2-5; 8 bases line up with TRBD1. Germline CDR1 is MNHEY and CDR2 is SMNVEV (reference sequence). V shed 5 bases and J 0 bases; nucleotides not matched to a gene: 5. The CDR3 length is 15 residues. CDR3 residues: CASSVGTGHQETQYF. In nucleotides, the CDR3 is TGTGCCAGCAGTGTCGGGACAGGTCACCAAGAGACCCAGTACTTC.

The V and J genes are TRBV7-2 and TRBJ2-1; 10 bases agree with TRBD2. Germline CDR1 and CDR2: SGHTA and FQGNSA. The V segment lost 3 bases and the J segment 0 bases; nucleotides outside the gene matches: 2. The CDR3 contains 16 residues. DNA of the CDR3: TGTGCCAGCAGCTTGGCTAGCGGGAGCTCCTACAATGAGCAGTTCTTC. It encodes CASSLASGSSYNEQFF.